This passage covers 17 T cell receptor beta chains from one sample sequenced in a study of blood T cell repertoires in COVID-19. Clones were sequenced by immunoSEQ multiplex PCR, and TCRdb holds only the in-frame ones, with some missing. Among approximately 75,000 clones listed, 65% to 90% were seen once. Material: peripheral blood. Receptors originate from a woman between 45 and 65 years old with acute or convalescent COVID-19.

V is TRBV11-3 and J is TRBJ2-7; a weak D match, TRBD2 (6 bases). Trimming left V 0 bases short and J 10 bases short, with 19 bases between. The CDR3 has 15 residues. Germline V gene sequence: CDR1 SGHNT, CDR2 YENEEA. The DNA for the CDR3 is TGTGCCAGCAGCTTAGATGGGGGGACCAGCCCCCGACAGTACTTC. It codes for CASSLDGGTSPRQYF.

The chain recombines TRBV24-1 with TRBJ2-3, with 9 bases that match TRBD2. This CDR3 is built from 16 residues. Trimming cost V 2 bases and J 4 bases; bases outside gene matches: 6. CDR1 and CDR2 (germline): KGHDR, SFDVKD. The CDR3 is CATSDSEGLAADTQYF. The DNA for the CDR3 is TGTGCCACCAGTGATTCTGAGGGACTAGCCGCAGATACGCAGTATTTT.

The rearrangement joins TRBV7-9 to TRBJ2-1; weak D call: TRBD2 (5 bases). Trimming shortened V by 5 bases and J by 7 bases, and 18 bases separated the two germline ends. Germline V gives CDR1 SEHNR, CDR2 FQNEAQ (reference sequence). The CDR3 spans 15 residues. In nucleotides, the CDR3 is TGTGCCAGCAGCGTGGGGAGCCAGTCCGCAAATGAGCAGTTCTTC. Translating gives CASSVGSQSANEQFF.

The V call is TRBV27, the J call TRBJ1-5; D not certain. The V gene's germline CDR1 is MNHEY and CDR2 SMNVEV (reference sequence). The CDR3 consists of 15 residues. Trimming removed 6 bases from V and 3 bases from J, with 15 bases in between. The CDR3 DNA reads TGTGCCAGCAGCTCCTTTGACGGAGTCAATCAGCCCCAGCATTTT. It codes for CASSSFDGVNQPQHF.

DNA for the CDR3: TGTGCCAGCAGCCGACAGTATAATCAGCCCCAGCATTTT. It is translated as CASSRQYNQPQHF. This sequence joins TRBV5-6 and TRBJ1-5; D may be TRBD1 (5 bases). Trimming stripped 4 bases from V and 4 bases from J, with 9 bases between. The CDR3 loop spans 13 amino acids. The germline V gene encodes CDR1 SGHDT and CDR2 YYEEEE. Full variable domain (remainder filled in from reference TRBV5-6 and TRBJ1-5): DAGVTQSPTHLIKTRGQQVTLRCSPKSGHDTVSWYQQALGQGPQFIFQYYEEEERQRGNFPDRFSGHQFPNYSSELNVNALLLGDSALYLCASSRQYNQPQHFGDGTRLSIL.

The chain employs TRBV7-2 and TRBJ2-5; D ambiguous. Germline assignment: CDR1 SGHTA and CDR2 FQGNSA. With 7 bases removed from V and 5 bases from J, the gap between germline ends came to 14 bases. CDR3 length: 13 residues. CDR3 bases: TGTGCCAGCATGCCTTCTATCACCGAGACCCAGTACTTC. As protein: CASMPSITETQYF.

The chain combines TRBV9 with TRBJ2-7; maybe TRBD1 (6 bases). Germline V gene data show CDR1 as SGDLS and CDR2 as YYNGEE. Trimming stripped 4 bases from V and 2 bases from J, with 10 bases between. The CDR3 totals 13 residues. The chain's CDR3 is CASSPTGTYEQYF. CDR3 coding DNA: TGTGCCAGCAGCCCGACAGGTACCTACGAGCAGTACTTC.

The rearrangement links TRBV7-2 to TRBJ2-1, with D hard to call. Looked up from germline, CDR1 is SGHTA and CDR2 is FQGNSA. The CDR3 is 15 residues long. Trimming took 5 bases from V and 4 from J, leaving 15 bases between them. The CDR3 is CASSPAAEPYNEQFF. CDR3 DNA sequence: TGTGCCAGCAGCCCCGCGGCGGAGCCTTACAATGAGCAGTTCTTC.

A single count supports this clone. The V and J genes are TRBV25-1 and TRBJ1-1, with TRBD1 as a possible D gene (5 bases). V was cut by 7 bases and J by 5 bases, with 17 bases left in between. The germline CDR1 and CDR2 sequences are MGHDK and SYGVNS. The CDR3 consists of 14 residues. In DNA, the CDR3 is TGTGCCAGCACCCGGCGGGGGGTAGGGACTGAAGCTTTCTTT. Translation: CASTRRGVGTEAFF.

V gene TRBV12-3 or TRBV12-4 combines with J gene TRBJ2-1, with unresolved D. This CDR3 region has 11 residues. Trimming stripped 6 bases from V and 9 bases from J, with 9 bases between. The chain's CDR3 is CASRQQIEQFF. DNA for the CDR3: TGTGCCAGCAGACAGCAGATTGAGCAGTTCTTC.

J is TRBJ2-1 and V is TRBV9; TRBD2 agrees at 16 bases. This CDR3 region has 18 residues. Losses at the gene ends were 2 bases for V and 1 base for J; bases not matched to a gene: 3. CDR1 and CDR2 (germline): SGDLS, YYNGEE. In DNA, the CDR3 is TGTGCCAGCAGCGTGCTGGGACTAGCGGGAGGGTCCTACAATGAGCAGTTCTTC. Translated: CASSVLGLAGGSYNEQFF.

This clone has just one count. The chain carries TRBV6-5 and TRBJ2-1, with TRBD1 as a possible D gene (6 bases). CDR3 length equals 13 residues. Per germline, CDR1 MNHEY and CDR2 SVGAGI. Trimming cost V 7 bases and J 4 bases, with 11 bases left between them. The CDR3 nucleotides read TGTGCCAGCACCCATACAGGGTACAATGAGCAGTTCTTC. This encodes CASTHTGYNEQFF.

The chain joins TRBV28 to TRBJ1-1, with 12 bases identical to TRBD1. With V trimmed by 3 bases and J by 11 bases, 7 bases remained unmatched. CDR1 and CDR2 (germline): MDHEN, SYDVKM. The CDR3 sequence is 14 residues long. This chain's CDR3 is CASSFQGTGGLAFF. The DNA for the CDR3 is TGTGCCAGCAGTTTTCAGGGGACAGGGGGCCTGGCTTTCTTT.

The chain is built from TRBV12-3 or TRBV12-4 and TRBJ1-2; TRBD1 might be the D (5 bases). This CDR3 region has 12 residues. V lost 6 bases to trimming and J lost 8 bases, with 13 bases between them. The CDR3, as DNA: TGTGCCAGCAGCTCAGGGAAGGGAGGCTACACCTTC. This sequence encodes CASSSGKGGYTF.

The genes are TRBV19 and TRBJ2-2; tentative D call: TRBD1 (5 bases). Germline values: CDR1 LNHDA, CDR2 SQIVND (reference sequence). Trimming cost V 7 bases and J 4 bases, with 10 bases left between them. There are 13 residues in the CDR3. CDR3 protein: CASKTGITGELFF. CDR3 in DNA: TGTGCCAGTAAAACAGGCATCACCGGGGAGCTGTTTTTT.

CDR3 coding DNA: TGTGCCAGCAGGCCGGGACTAACTTCGCAGTATTTT. It encodes CASRPGLTSQYF. V and J are TRBV2 and TRBJ2-3; the match to TRBD2 covers 7 bases. Germline CDR1 SNHLY, CDR2 FYNNEI. The CDR3 is 12 residues long. Losses at the gene ends were 6 bases for V and 10 bases for J; bases not matched to a gene: 7.

This chain links TRBV5-4 with TRBJ2-7; TRBD2 matches 15 bases. CDR1 SGHNT and CDR2 YYREEE come from the germline V gene (reference sequence). J was trimmed by 5 bases and V by 4 bases; bases with no gene match: 10. This CDR3 has 17 residues. The CDR3 coding sequence is TGTGCCAGCAGCGGCAGAGAGGGACTAGCGGGAGGAAACGAGCAGTACTTC. Amino acids: CASSGREGLAGGNEQYF.